The rows below give T cell receptor beta chains drawn from one sample of a study of long-term antiretroviral therapy in people with HIV. Profiled with immunoSEQ multiplex PCR; TCRdb holds only in-frame clones, not every one. The profile covers tens of thousands of clones, with roughly four fifths appearing a single time and roughly a quarter taken by the ten largest. The specimen comprised unsorted PBMCs, sampled 0.4 years after starting antiretroviral therapy. The source of these receptors is a man aged 50 to 60 with HIV. Each CDR3 is given with its conserved first and last residue. A D gene is named only where the DNA matches it firmly. Size tells how often a clone was seen (once, few, many) or the class of an expanded clone, and some rows leave it out.

d_call | j_call | v_call | clone_size | cdr3_aa | cdr3_nt
TRBD2 | TRBJ2-7 | TRBV5-6 | . | CASSPGGTNEQYF | TGTGCCAGCAGCCCGGGGGGGACCAACGAGCAGTACTTC
. | TRBJ1-6 | TRBV6-1 | . | CASAGGSGGFTPLHF | TGTGCCAGCGCCGGTGGCTCCGGGGGATTTACACCCCTCCACTTT
. | TRBJ1-6 | TRBV30 | once | CAWSAGGGSPLHF | TGTGCCTGGAGTGCTGGGGGGGGGTCACCCCTCCACTTT
. | TRBJ1-2 | TRBV25-1 | few | CASSLGVSYGYTF | TGTGCCAGCAGCCTAGGGGTGAGCTATGGCTACACCTTC
. | TRBJ1-1 | TRBV7-2 | . | CASSRVGAAEAFF | TGTGCCAGCAGCCGGGTGGGGGCTGCTGAAGCTTTCTTT
TRBD1 | TRBJ2-1 | TRBV7-9 | . | CASSFPGQGGSNEQFF | TGTGCCAGCAGCTTTCCGGGACAGGGGGGGTCCAATGAGCAGTTCTTC
. | TRBJ1-6 | TRBV4-3 | . | CASSQDRQNTNSYNSPLHF | TGCGCCAGCAGCCAAGATAGGCAGAATACTAACTCCTATAATTCACCCCTCCACTTT
. | TRBJ1-1 | TRBV5-6 | . | CASSLKRAMNTEAFF | TGTGCCAGCAGCTTGAAGAGGGCCATGAACACTGAAGCTTTCTTT
. | TRBJ2-3 | TRBV7-3 | medium-sized | CASSYSGTDTQYF | TGTGCCAGCAGTTATAGCGGCACAGATACGCAGTATTTT
. | TRBJ1-5 | TRBV5-6 | . | CASSFGGVGNQPQHF | TGTGCCAGCAGCTTTGGGGGGGTTGGCAATCAGCCCCAGCATTTT
. | TRBJ1-1 | TRBV28 | . | CASSLTGGPKTTEAFF | TGTGCCAGCAGTTTAACGGGGGGGCCTAAGACCACTGAAGCTTTCTTT
. | TRBJ1-1 | TRBV2 | . | CASSESGVVEAFF | TGTGCCAGCAGTGAAAGCGGGGTCGTTGAAGCTTTCTTT
. | TRBJ2-7 | TRBV27 | . | CASTPRTPSSYEQYF | TGTGCCAGCACCCCCCGGACACCGTCCTCCTACGAGCAGTACTTC
. | TRBJ1-2 | TRBV18 | few | CASSQGHWDYGYTF | TGTGCCAGCTCACAGGGTCACTGGGACTATGGCTACACCTTC
. | TRBJ2-7 | TRBV5-1 | . | CASSLAGGQGIAYEQYF | TGCGCCAGCAGCTTGGCGGGAGGACAGGGCATCGCCTACGAGCAGTACTTC
. | TRBJ2-3 | TRBV9 | medium-sized | CASRLRQRTDTQYF | TGTGCCAGCAGACTGCGACAGCGGACAGATACGCAGTATTTT